These T cell receptor beta chains were read from a single sample in a study of T-cell memory formation after mild COVID-19. Using its own MiXCR run on the 5' RACE reads, TCRdb lists one record per CDR3 protein. The sample records fewer than 350,000 distinct CDR3 sequences, 7.5% to 9.5% being singletons. Input material: PBMCs or a T cell subset sorted from them (not recorded which). The receptors shown here come from a man in his late teens or twenties who had mild COVID-19 (a few samples of this study predate the infection). Cell type and time point are not known. CDR3s include the opening cysteine and the closing phenylalanine or tryptophan. A D gene is named only where the DNA matches it firmly. Rows give clone size only sometimes, using once, few, many, or a class for an expanded clone.

v_call	d_call	j_call	clone_size	cdr3_aa	cdr3_nt
TRBV7-6	-	TRBJ1-1	-	CASSHLGGNTEAFF	TGTGCCAGCAGCCACCTGGGGGGGAACACTGAAGCTTTCTTT
TRBV5-4	-	TRBJ2-4	-	CASSSGGRDNIQYF	TGTGCCAGCAGCTCCGGGGGTAGAGACAACATTCAGTACTTC
TRBV4-3	TRBD1	TRBJ2-2	many	CASSRRDSQNTGELFF	TGCGCCAGCAGCCGACGGGACAGTCAAAACACCGGGGAGCTGTTTTTT
TRBV20-1	TRBD1	TRBJ1-1	few	CSARRRNRGTEAFF	TGCAGTGCCAGAAGAAGAAACAGGGGCACTGAAGCTTTCTTT
TRBV4-1	-	TRBJ2-1	few	CASSQVGSYNEQFF	TGCGCCAGCAGCCAAGTAGGCAGCTACAATGAGCAGTTCTTC
TRBV5-6	-	TRBJ1-3	-	CASSLGGRGGSGNTIYF	TGTGCCAGCAGCTTGGGGGGCCGCGGGGGCTCTGGAAACACCATATATTTT
TRBV7-2	-	TRBJ1-1	few	CASRLGEGTEAFF	TGTGCCAGCCGACTTGGGGAGGGCACTGAAGCTTTCTTT
TRBV6-5	TRBD1	TRBJ2-4	few	CASRRTGLGYDKNIQYF	TGTGCCAGCAGACGGACAGGGCTGGGGTATGACAAAAACATTCAGTACTTC
TRBV10-3	TRBD2	TRBJ2-5	many	CAIKAGGKETQYF	TGTGCCATTAAAGCGGGGGGAAAAGAGACCCAGTACTTC
TRBV7-2	TRBD2	TRBJ2-2	few	CASSHNPGLAPSRGELFF	TGTGCCAGCAGCCATAATCCGGGACTAGCGCCCTCCCGCGGGGAGCTGTTTTTT
TRBV7-2	TRBD1	TRBJ1-2	many	CASSLARQGHGYTF	TGTGCCAGCAGCTTAGCGCGACAGGGACATGGCTACACCTTC
TRBV18	-	TRBJ1-6	-	CASSPGQRYNSPLHF	TGTGCCAGCTCACCAGGACAGAGATATAATTCACCCCTCCACTTT
TRBV11-1	-	TRBJ2-3	many	CASSISPGDTQYF	TGTGCCAGCAGCATATCCCCTGGGGATACGCAGTATTTT
TRBV5-1	-	TRBJ1-4	few	CASSLLSLGEKLFF	TGCGCCAGCAGCTTACTATCCTTGGGGGAAAAACTGTTTTTT
TRBV12-3/TRBV12-4	TRBD2	TRBJ2-1	few	CASSFRTSDDEQFF	TGTGCCAGCAGTTTTCGGACTAGCGATGATGAGCAGTTCTTC
TRBV10-3	TRBD1	TRBJ1-1	-	CATQGGQSKAFF	TGTGCCACTCAGGGGGGACAGTCTAAAGCTTTCTTT
TRBV20-1	TRBD1	TRBJ2-1	-	CSASGTEEQFF	TGCAGTGCCAGTGGGACAGAAGAGCAGTTCTTC
TRBV5-1	TRBD1	TRBJ1-1	-	CASSTGGQATEAFF	TGCGCCAGCAGCACGGGAGGACAGGCCACTGAAGCTTTCTTT
TRBV3-1	-	TRBJ2-2	-	CASSQDWNGVIGELFF	TGTGCCAGCAGCCAAGATTGGAACGGAGTCATCGGGGAGCTGTTTTTT
TRBV3-1	-	TRBJ1-3	few	CASSPQLRHVAASGNTIYF	TGTGCCAGCAGCCCCCAACTTAGGCACGTCGCGGCCTCTGGAAACACCATATATTTT
TRBV9	-	TRBJ1-2	few	CASSVAGGVYGYTF	TGTGCCAGCAGCGTAGCGGGGGGCGTCTATGGCTACACCTTC
TRBV24-1	-	TRBJ2-2	many	CATSDYGVEWTGELFF	TGTGCCACCAGTGATTATGGGGTGGAATGGACCGGGGAGCTGTTTTTT
TRBV20-1	-	TRBJ1-2	few	CSARTGQGWAGYTF	TGCAGTGCCCGTACGGGGCAGGGGTGGGCTGGCTACACCTTC
TRBV10-3	TRBD1	TRBJ1-5	few	CAISGSSTGGSGNQPQHF	TGTGCCATCAGTGGCTCCTCGACAGGGGGATCGGGCAATCAGCCCCAGCATTTT
TRBV4-1	-	TRBJ2-7	-	CASSQVGAEQYF	TGCGCCAGCAGCCAAGTGGGGGCCGAGCAGTACTTC
TRBV12-3/TRBV12-4	-	TRBJ2-5	many	CASSDGAQYF	TGTGCCAGCAGTGATGGGGCCCAGTACTTC
TRBV29-1	-	TRBJ1-1	-	CSVEVSSGTEAFF	TGCAGCGTTGAGGTCAGTTCAGGTACTGAAGCTTTCTTT
TRBV4-3	-	TRBJ1-1	few	CASSQDTSGEGTEAFF	TGCGCCAGCAGCCAAGATACTTCGGGGGAGGGGACTGAAGCTTTCTTT
TRBV5-1	-	TRBJ1-1	-	CASSLALNMNTEAFF	TGCGCCAGCAGCTTGGCCCTCAACATGAACACTGAAGCTTTCTTT
TRBV29-1	TRBD1	TRBJ2-5	-	CSVTGGQETQYF	TGCAGCGTTACAGGGGGTCAAGAGACCCAGTACTTC
TRBV5-1	-	TRBJ2-1	-	CASSPRTEYNEQFF	TGCGCCAGCAGCCCGAGGACGGAATACAATGAGCAGTTCTTC
TRBV5-1	-	TRBJ2-6	-	CASSLAVGASGANVLTF	TGCGCCAGCAGCTTGGCTGTGGGGGCAAGTGGGGCCAACGTCCTGACTTTC
TRBV5-1	-	TRBJ2-3	-	CASSPTSGDTQYF	TGCGCCAGCAGCCCCACCTCAGGGGATACGCAGTATTTT
TRBV5-1	-	TRBJ2-3	many	CASSLTGRVDTDTQYF	TGCGCCAGCAGCTTAACAGGGAGGGTGGACACAGATACGCAGTATTTT
TRBV12-3/TRBV12-4	-	TRBJ1-1	many	CASSIENTEAFF	TGTGCCAGCAGTATTGAGAACACTGAAGCTTTCTTT
TRBV2	-	TRBJ2-2	-	CASSTRDGVNTGELFF	TGTGCCAGCAGTACCAGGGATGGGGTGAACACCGGGGAGCTGTTTTTT
TRBV6-2/TRBV6-3	-	TRBJ1-1	-	CASSYSPGENTEAFF	TGTGCCAGCAGTTACTCGCCAGGAGAGAACACTGAAGCTTTCTTT
TRBV11-1	TRBD2	TRBJ2-1	-	CASSFFSGTSSYNEQFF	TGTGCCAGCAGCTTCTTTAGCGGGACGAGCTCCTACAATGAGCAGTTCTTC
TRBV12-3/TRBV12-4	-	TRBJ1-6	-	CASTQETGHNSPLHF	TGTGCCAGCACCCAGGAGACTGGTCATAATTCACCCCTCCACTTT
TRBV20-1	-	TRBJ1-1	-	CSCNRGRTEAFF	TGCAGTTGCAACCGAGGAAGGACTGAAGCTTTCTTT
TRBV5-1	-	TRBJ2-2	few	CASSLASYANTGELFF	TGCGCCAGCAGCTTGGCGAGTTACGCGAACACCGGGGAGCTGTTTTTT
TRBV5-1	-	TRBJ2-3	many	CASTKGTDGPITDTQYF	TGCGCCAGCACTAAAGGGACGGACGGCCCGATCACAGATACGCAGTATTTT
TRBV18	TRBD1	TRBJ1-4	few	CASSPVTGDEKLFF	TGTGCCAGCTCACCGGTGACAGGGGATGAAAAACTGTTTTTT
TRBV20-1	TRBD2	TRBJ2-1	-	CSASKRGPSYNEQFF	TGCAGTGCCTCTAAGCGGGGCCCCTCCTACAATGAGCAGTTCTTC
TRBV10-3	TRBD1	TRBJ2-1	few	CAISDNRDREQFF	TGTGCCATCAGTGACAACAGGGACAGGGAGCAGTTCTTC
TRBV7-3	TRBD1	TRBJ2-1	many	CASSSQGVPNNEQFF	TGTGCCAGCAGCTCTCAGGGGGTCCCGAACAATGAGCAGTTCTTC
TRBV7-2	TRBD2	TRBJ2-7	-	CASSLPSAGGRGEQYF	TGTGCCAGCAGCCTCCCGTCAGCGGGAGGAAGAGGCGAGCAGTACTTC
TRBV5-1	TRBD1	TRBJ2-3	few	CASSLAGTGDTDTQYF	TGCGCCAGCAGCTTGGCCGGGACAGGAGATACAGATACGCAGTATTTT
TRBV7-2	TRBD1	TRBJ2-2	-	CASSLERTGSGGELFF	TGTGCCAGCAGCTTGGAACGGACAGGATCAGGCGGGGAGCTGTTTTTT
TRBV6-2/TRBV6-3	-	TRBJ2-3	few	CASLKGLIDTQYF	TGTGCCAGCCTAAAGGGGTTGATAGATACGCAGTATTTT
TRBV24-1	-	TRBJ1-4	-	CATSEHRDKKAKLFF	TGTGCCACCAGTGAACACCGGGACAAAAAGGCAAAACTGTTTTTT
TRBV20-1	TRBD1	TRBJ1-3	few	CSAMRQGVISGNTIYF	TGCAGCGCAATGAGACAGGGGGTAATCTCTGGAAACACCATATATTTT
TRBV5-1	TRBD1	TRBJ2-6	-	CASSRGLGANVLTF	TGCGCCAGCAGCAGGGGGCTTGGGGCCAACGTCCTGACTTTC
TRBV11-2	-	TRBJ1-5	-	CASSSEGQPQHF	TGTGCCAGCAGCTCGGAGGGTCAGCCCCAGCATTTT
TRBV28	TRBD1	TRBJ1-1	few	CASSTRTGTSEAFF	TGTGCCAGCAGCACGAGGACAGGGACCTCCGAAGCTTTCTTT
TRBV3-1	-	TRBJ2-5	once	CASSQEVTPYF	TGTGCCAGCAGCCAAGAAGTGACCCCGTACTTC
TRBV12-3/TRBV12-4	TRBD1	TRBJ2-2	-	CASSKTGGGPWTGELFF	TGTGCCAGCAGCAAGACAGGGGGCGGCCCTTGGACCGGGGAGCTGTTTTTT
TRBV7-3	-	TRBJ2-1	few	CASSLNGPEQFF	TGTGCCAGCAGCTTAAACGGCCCTGAGCAGTTCTTC
TRBV4-1	-	TRBJ1-3	-	CASSQPLPGNTIYF	TGCGCCAGCAGCCAGCCGCTCCCTGGAAACACCATATATTTT
TRBV28	-	TRBJ1-5	few	CASSPWQGLIYSNQPQHF	TGTGCCAGCAGTCCTTGGCAGGGACTAATCTATAGCAATCAGCCCCAGCATTTT